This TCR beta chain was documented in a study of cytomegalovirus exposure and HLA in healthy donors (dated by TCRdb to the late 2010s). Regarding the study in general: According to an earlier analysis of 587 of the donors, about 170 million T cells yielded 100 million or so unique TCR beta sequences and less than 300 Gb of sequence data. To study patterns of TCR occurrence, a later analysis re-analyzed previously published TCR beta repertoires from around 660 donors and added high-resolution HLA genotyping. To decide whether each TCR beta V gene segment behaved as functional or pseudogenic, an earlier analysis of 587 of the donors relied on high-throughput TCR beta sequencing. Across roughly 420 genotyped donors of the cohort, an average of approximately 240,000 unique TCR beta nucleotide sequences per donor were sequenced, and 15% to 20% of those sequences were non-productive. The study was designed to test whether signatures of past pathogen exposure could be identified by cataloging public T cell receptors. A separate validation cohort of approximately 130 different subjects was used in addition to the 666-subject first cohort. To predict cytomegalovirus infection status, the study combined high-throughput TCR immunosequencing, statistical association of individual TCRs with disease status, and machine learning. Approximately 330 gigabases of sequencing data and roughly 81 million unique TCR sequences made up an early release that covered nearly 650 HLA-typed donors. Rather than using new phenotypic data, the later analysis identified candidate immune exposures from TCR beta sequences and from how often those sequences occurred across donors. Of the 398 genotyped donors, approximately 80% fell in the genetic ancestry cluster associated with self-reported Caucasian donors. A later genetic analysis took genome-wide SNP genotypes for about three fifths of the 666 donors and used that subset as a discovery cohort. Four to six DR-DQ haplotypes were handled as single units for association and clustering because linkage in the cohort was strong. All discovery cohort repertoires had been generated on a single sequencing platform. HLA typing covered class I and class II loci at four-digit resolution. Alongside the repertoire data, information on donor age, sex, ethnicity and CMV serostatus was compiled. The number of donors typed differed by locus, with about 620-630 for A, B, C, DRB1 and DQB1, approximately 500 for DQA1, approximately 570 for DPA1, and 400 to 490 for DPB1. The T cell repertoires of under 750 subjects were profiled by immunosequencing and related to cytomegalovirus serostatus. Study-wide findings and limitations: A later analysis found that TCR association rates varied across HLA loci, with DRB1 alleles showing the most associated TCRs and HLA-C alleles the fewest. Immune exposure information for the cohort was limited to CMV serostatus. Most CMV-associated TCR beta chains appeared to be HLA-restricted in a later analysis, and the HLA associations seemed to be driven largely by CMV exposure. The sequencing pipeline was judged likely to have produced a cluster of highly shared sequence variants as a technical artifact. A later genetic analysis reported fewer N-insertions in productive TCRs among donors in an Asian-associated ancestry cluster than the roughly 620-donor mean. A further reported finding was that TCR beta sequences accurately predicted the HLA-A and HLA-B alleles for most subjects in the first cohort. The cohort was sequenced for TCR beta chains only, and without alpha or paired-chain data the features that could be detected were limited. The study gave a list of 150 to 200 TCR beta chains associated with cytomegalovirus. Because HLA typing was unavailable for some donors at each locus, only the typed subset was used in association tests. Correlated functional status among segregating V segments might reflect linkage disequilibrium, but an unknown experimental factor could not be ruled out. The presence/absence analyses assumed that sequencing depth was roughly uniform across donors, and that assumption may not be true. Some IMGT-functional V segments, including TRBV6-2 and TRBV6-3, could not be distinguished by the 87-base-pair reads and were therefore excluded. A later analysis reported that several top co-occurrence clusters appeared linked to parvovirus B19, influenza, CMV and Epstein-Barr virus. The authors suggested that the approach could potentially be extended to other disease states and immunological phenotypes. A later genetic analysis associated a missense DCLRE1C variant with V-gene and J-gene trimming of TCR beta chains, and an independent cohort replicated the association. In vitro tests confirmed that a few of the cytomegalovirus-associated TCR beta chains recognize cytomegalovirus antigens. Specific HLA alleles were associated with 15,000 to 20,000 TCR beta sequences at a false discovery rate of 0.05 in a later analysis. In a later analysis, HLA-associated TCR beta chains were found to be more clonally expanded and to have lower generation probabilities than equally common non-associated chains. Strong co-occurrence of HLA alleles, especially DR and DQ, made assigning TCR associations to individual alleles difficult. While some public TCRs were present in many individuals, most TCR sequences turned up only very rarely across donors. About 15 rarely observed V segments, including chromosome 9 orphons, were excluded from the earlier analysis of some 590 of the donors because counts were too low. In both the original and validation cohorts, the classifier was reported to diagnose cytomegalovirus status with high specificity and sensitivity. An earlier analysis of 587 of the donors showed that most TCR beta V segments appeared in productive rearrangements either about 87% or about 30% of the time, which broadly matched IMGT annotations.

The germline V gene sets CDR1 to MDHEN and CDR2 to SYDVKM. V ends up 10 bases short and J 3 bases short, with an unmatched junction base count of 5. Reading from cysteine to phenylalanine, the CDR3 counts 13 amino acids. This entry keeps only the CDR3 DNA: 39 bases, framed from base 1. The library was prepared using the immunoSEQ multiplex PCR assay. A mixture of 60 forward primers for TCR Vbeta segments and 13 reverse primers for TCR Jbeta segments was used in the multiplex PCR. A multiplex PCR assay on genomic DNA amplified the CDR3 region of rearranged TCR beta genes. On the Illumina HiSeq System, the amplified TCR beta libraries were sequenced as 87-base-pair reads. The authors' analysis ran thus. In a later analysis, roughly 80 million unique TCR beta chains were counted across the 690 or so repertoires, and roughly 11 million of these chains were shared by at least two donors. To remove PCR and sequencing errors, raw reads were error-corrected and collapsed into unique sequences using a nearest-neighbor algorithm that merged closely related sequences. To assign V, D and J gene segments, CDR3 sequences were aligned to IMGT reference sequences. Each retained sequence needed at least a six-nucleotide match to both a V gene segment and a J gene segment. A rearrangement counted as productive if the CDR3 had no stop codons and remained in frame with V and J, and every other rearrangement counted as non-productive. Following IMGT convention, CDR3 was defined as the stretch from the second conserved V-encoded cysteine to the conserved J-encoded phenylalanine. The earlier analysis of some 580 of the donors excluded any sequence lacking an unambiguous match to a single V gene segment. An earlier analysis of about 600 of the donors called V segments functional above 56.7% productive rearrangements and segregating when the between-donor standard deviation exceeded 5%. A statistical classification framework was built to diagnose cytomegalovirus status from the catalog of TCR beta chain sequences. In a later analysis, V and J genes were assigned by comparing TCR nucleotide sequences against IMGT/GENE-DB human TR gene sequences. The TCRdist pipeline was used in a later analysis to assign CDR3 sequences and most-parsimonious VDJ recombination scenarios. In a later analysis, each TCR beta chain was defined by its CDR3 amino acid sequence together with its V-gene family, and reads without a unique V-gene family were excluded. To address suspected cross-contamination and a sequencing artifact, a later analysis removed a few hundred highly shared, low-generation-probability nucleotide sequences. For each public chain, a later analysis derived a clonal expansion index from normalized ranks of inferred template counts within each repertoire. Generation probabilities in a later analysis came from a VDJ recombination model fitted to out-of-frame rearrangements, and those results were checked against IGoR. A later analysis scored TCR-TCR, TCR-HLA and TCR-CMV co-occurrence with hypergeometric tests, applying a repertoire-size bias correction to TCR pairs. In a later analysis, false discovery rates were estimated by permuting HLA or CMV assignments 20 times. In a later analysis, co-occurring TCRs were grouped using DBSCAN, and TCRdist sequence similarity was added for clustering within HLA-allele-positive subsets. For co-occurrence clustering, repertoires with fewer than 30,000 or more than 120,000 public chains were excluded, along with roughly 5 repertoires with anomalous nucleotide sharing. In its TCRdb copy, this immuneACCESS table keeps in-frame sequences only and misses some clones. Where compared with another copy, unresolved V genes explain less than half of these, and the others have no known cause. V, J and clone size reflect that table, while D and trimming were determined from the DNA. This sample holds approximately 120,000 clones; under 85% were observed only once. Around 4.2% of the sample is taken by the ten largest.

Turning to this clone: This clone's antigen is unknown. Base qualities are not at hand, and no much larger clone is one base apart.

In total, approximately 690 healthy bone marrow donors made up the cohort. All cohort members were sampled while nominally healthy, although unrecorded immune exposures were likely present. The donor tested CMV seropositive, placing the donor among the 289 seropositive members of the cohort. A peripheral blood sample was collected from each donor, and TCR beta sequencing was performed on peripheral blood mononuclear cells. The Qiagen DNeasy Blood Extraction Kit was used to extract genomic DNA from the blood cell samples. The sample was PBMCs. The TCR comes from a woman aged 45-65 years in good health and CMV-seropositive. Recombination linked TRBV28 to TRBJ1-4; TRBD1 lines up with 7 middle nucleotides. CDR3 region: CAIQQGPNEKLFF. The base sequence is TGTGCCATACAACAGGGGCCTAATGAAAAACTGTTTTTT.